This entry is about one TCR beta chain. The antigen remains unidentified. This may arise from a read error, as a much more abundant clone is one base away. The sample is drawn from a study of Graves' ophthalmopathy and Graves' hyperthyroidism. The study's findings and limits: The authors also found most expanded thyroid clonotypes above 0.001 frequency in blood. Ophthalmopathy progression prediction by the model yielded a sensitivity of approximately 68% and a specificity of 72.22%.

Germline CDR1 reads SEHNR; CDR2 reads FQNEAQ (reference sequence). The CDR3 sequence is 15 residues long. The V end was cut by 4 bases, the J end by 3 bases, with 16 bases between. RNA transcripts served as template for amplifying TCR beta CDR3 sequences. The library came from an HTBI-primed first-round RT-PCR and a second-round multiplex PCR. From the multiplex PCR reads, TCRdb called clonotypes with MiXCR, one entry per CDR3 protein. The sample lists 900,000 to 1,200,000 distinct CDR3 sequences; roughly two fifths were seen once. Newly diagnosed hyperthyroidism donors, aged 18 to 65, duration under 2 months.

V usage is TRBV7-9 and J usage is TRBJ2-7, with a weak D call TRBD1 (6 bases). This receptor was taken from an adult man with Graves' hyperthyroidism. Sequencing input: peripheral blood or thyroid tissue (not recorded which). CDR3 DNA sequence: TGTGCCAGCAGCTCCCCGGGACATGGATTCTACGAGCAGTACTTC. Protein product: CASSSPGHGFYEQYF.